The rows below give T cell receptor beta chains drawn from one sample of a study of blood T cells in healthy people across ages. TCRdb called the 5' RACE reads again in MiXCR, with one record for every CDR3 protein. Seen here are 650,000 to 1,000,000 distinct CDR3 sequences, about 36% observed once, and the top ten hold approximately 12%. The sequenced material came from blood. These receptors were obtained from a man between 18 and 29 years old in good health. CDR3s leave out the opening cysteine and the closing phenylalanine or tryptophan. Each record gives: CDR3 protein, V gene, J gene.

ASSLVGGREQF	TRBV11-3	TRBJ2-1
ASSSGDVPEKLF	TRBV12-3/TRBV12-4	TRBJ1-4
AISLRGRGNTIY	TRBV10-3	TRBJ1-3
ASSYRGRGETQY	TRBV25-1	TRBJ2-5
ASSQARHRGPYEQY	TRBV4-1	TRBJ2-7
ASSRYQGSGETQY	TRBV7-8	TRBJ2-5
SASSADLAKNIQY	TRBV20-1	TRBJ2-4
ASSVAPRLPTPPETQY	TRBV9	TRBJ2-5
AISAGLQETQY	TRBV10-3	TRBJ2-5
ASSLETLDEQF	TRBV5-1	TRBJ2-1
ASNPGRQNTEAF	TRBV11-1	TRBJ1-1
ASSPDGKSNQPQH	TRBV18	TRBJ1-5
APSRGSGRPLAKNIQY	TRBV15	TRBJ2-4
ASSQEGEAGANVLT	TRBV4-1	TRBJ2-6
SVHVSGDTQY	TRBV29-1	TRBJ2-3
SASGGADYNEQF	TRBV20-1	TRBJ2-1
ASSEPTSGGTNEQF	TRBV2	TRBJ2-1
ASSLGQGFHNEQF	TRBV13	TRBJ2-1
ASSLVGGNQETQY	TRBV7-2	TRBJ2-5
ASSPWGSGEVDEQF	TRBV7-7	TRBJ2-1
ASSLSYSPLH	TRBV28	TRBJ1-6
ASSPRGGEEETQY	TRBV5-1	-
ASSLENGQGRFNQLQH	TRBV7-6	TRBJ1-5
ASSAEIDRGDYGYT	TRBV9	TRBJ1-2
SVEWGTSVEQF	TRBV29-1	TRBJ2-1
ASSFYGGGDTQY	TRBV12-3/TRBV12-4	TRBJ2-3
ASSVGGGGGYDEQF	TRBV9	TRBJ2-1
ASSPLTGADGYT	TRBV5-1	TRBJ1-2
ASSRGTDLNSPLH	TRBV7-9	TRBJ1-6
TSSKVPGQGSYNEQF	TRBV18	TRBJ2-1
SARDGRGQSPYEQY	TRBV20-1	TRBJ2-7
ASSQERAREYSPLH	TRBV3-1	TRBJ1-6
GARGIRGYEQY	TRBV20-1	TRBJ2-7
ATSDGTGLTYNEQF	TRBV24-1	TRBJ2-1
ASSQEGEGKTQY	TRBV4-1	TRBJ2-5
ASSLAYLYSNQPQH	TRBV7-8	TRBJ1-5
SVVNRARTDTQY	TRBV29-1	TRBJ2-3
ASGVVDEQY	TRBV9	TRBJ2-5
ASRGGTKHEQF	TRBV5-1	TRBJ2-1
ASSVATPTRGADYNEQF	TRBV9	TRBJ2-1
AWREPYRSCEQY	TRBV30	-
ASSVGMGSNEQY	TRBV9	TRBJ2-7
ASSQQGRSYNEQF	TRBV12-3/TRBV12-4	TRBJ2-1
SVGTVRYNEQF	TRBV29-1	TRBJ2-1
ASSSRPLAGAFSYNEQF	TRBV9	TRBJ2-1
ASSQDIGLVQTQY	TRBV14	TRBJ2-5
ASSLTSSLGNEQF	TRBV7-8	TRBJ2-1
ATHKGTVNQPQH	TRBV15	TRBJ1-5
ASSQDGSSGETYEQY	TRBV4-3	TRBJ2-7
ASRIAGGTYNEQY	TRBV5-1	TRBJ2-7